These 22 T cell receptor beta chains were sequenced from one sample in a study of shared clonotypes between healthy human individuals. Measured with immunoSEQ multiplex PCR; TCRdb has only the in-frame clones, and not every one. The sample yields approximately 1.5 million clones, approximately 98.5% seen once. The sample was naive CD4+ T cells sorted from blood. Subset: CD45RA+ positively selected. The source of these receptors is a young man in good health.

The genes are TRBV7-9 and TRBJ2-3; 10 positions match TRBD2. From germline, CDR1 is SEHNR and CDR2 FQNEAQ (reference sequence). The J segment lost 2 bases and the V segment lost 4 bases, leaving 6 bases of the junction unmatched. This CDR3 spans 16 amino acids. The CDR3 coding sequence is TGTGCCAGCAGCTACGGACTAGCGGAGACCACAGATACGCAGTATTTT. It translates to CASSYGLAETTDTQYF.

This chain joins TRBV10-3 and TRBJ1-5, with a possible D match to TRBD1 (6 bases). Germline lookup yields CDR1 ENHRY and CDR2 SYGVKD. The CDR3 has 15 residues. V lost 5 bases to trimming and J lost 1 base, with 12 bases between them. CDR3: CAISPGQLSNQPQHF. CDR3 DNA: TGTGCCATCAGTCCCGGACAGTTAAGCAATCAGCCCCAGCATTTT.

This chain uses TRBV28 with TRBJ2-5, with a possible D match to TRBD2 (6 bases). CDR1 and CDR2 (germline): MDHEN, SYDVKM. The CDR3 contains 13 residues. Trimming pared 3 bases from V and 2 bases from J, leaving 7 bases between. The CDR3 protein is CASSFREQETQYF. The CDR3, as DNA: TGTGCCAGCAGTTTTCGGGAGCAAGAGACCCAGTACTTC.

This chain links TRBV28 with TRBJ1-5; maybe TRBD1 (5 bases). Germline V gene data show CDR1 as MDHEN and CDR2 as SYDVKM. Trimming took 6 bases from V and 0 from J, leaving 12 bases between them. The CDR3 has 15 residues. CDR3 sequence: CASRGQSVSNQPQHF. The CDR3 DNA reads TGTGCCAGCAGGGGGCAGAGCGTTAGCAATCAGCCCCAGCATTTT.

With regard to this clone: The same CDR3 arises from other DNA sequences in this sample as well. V and J are TRBV9 and TRBJ1-5; TRBD1 aligns across 9 bases. V shed 3 bases and J 5 bases; nucleotides not matched to a gene: 3. CDR1 SGDLS and CDR2 YYNGEE come from the germline V gene. This CDR3 region has 14 residues. The CDR3 coding sequence is TGTGCCAGCAGCGGTACAGGGGGCGATCAGCCCCAGCATTTT. It is translated as CASSGTGGDQPQHF.

V gene TRBV28 combines with J gene TRBJ2-2; 7 positions agree with TRBD1. The CDR3 contains 15 residues. After removal of 6 bases from V and 6 bases from J, the junction contained 10 bases not matched to a gene. Germline V gives CDR1 MDHEN, CDR2 SYDVKM. The CDR3 bases are TGTGCCAGCAGGGTCTGGACAGGCCAATCCGGGGAGCTGTTTTTT. It yields the protein CASRVWTGQSGELFF.

This clone was seen once. The chain couples TRBV5-1 to TRBJ2-7, with a possible D match to TRBD1 (6 bases). The germline gives CDR1 SGHRS, CDR2 YFSETQ. V lost 3 bases to trimming and J lost 5 bases, with 15 bases between them. The CDR3 loop spans 14 amino acids. CDR3 DNA sequence: TGCGCCAGCAGCTCGCTCCCAGGGGCCCACGAGCAGTACTTC. Translation: CASSSLPGAHEQYF.

This chain uses TRBV7-9 with TRBJ2-7; 8 bases are shared with TRBD1. With V trimmed by 5 bases and J by 4 bases, 4 bases remained unmatched. The germline V gene encodes CDR1 SEHNR and CDR2 FQNEAQ (reference sequence). This CDR3 has 13 amino acids. Here the CDR3 DNA reads TGTGCCAGCAGCACACGGACAGGGTACGAGCAGTACTTC. Its protein product is CASSTRTGYEQYF.

V usage is TRBV7-8 and J usage is TRBJ1-2; the D is unclear. Germline lookup yields CDR1 SGHVS and CDR2 FQNEAQ. The V gene lost 1 base and the J gene lost 4 bases, with 10 bases spanning the gap. CDR3 length: 14 amino acids. The CDR3 spells CASSLEVGGYGYTF. CDR3 nucleotide sequence: TGTGCCAGCAGCTTAGAGGTCGGAGGCTATGGCTACACCTTC.

This chain connects TRBV7-9 to TRBJ1-3; D not resolved. Germline V gives CDR1 SEHNR, CDR2 FQNEAQ (reference sequence). V lost 1 base and J lost 8, with 12 bases in between. The CDR3 loop spans 14 amino acids. The CDR3 loop reads CASSLGEGGHTIYF. The CDR3 DNA reads as TGTGCCAGCAGCTTAGGCGAGGGCGGGCACACCATATATTTT.

The rearrangement joins TRBV6-5 to TRBJ2-7; D not resolved. The CDR3 has 14 residues. With 8 bases removed from V and 0 bases from J, the gap between germline ends came to 14 bases. Per the germline V gene, CDR1 is MNHEY and CDR2 is SVGAGI. CDR3: CASASTPSSYEQYF. CDR3 nucleotide sequence: TGTGCCAGCGCCTCGACCCCAAGCTCCTACGAGCAGTACTTC.

The chain has TRBV18 and TRBJ2-1; perhaps TRBD1 as D (5 bases). Per germline, CDR1 KGHSH and CDR2 LQKENI. The CDR3 runs to 13 residues. The V gene lost 4 bases and the J gene lost 15 bases, with 19 bases spanning the gap. The DNA for the CDR3 is TGTGCCAGCTCACAACACTACGACAGCGAAATGTTCTTC. Protein: CASSQHYDSEMFF.

The chain links TRBV7-9 to TRBJ2-7; 8 nucleotides align to TRBD1. The CDR3 consists of 14 residues. J gave up 2 bases and V 5 bases, and 5 bases lay outside the gene matches. CDR1 and CDR2 from the germline V gene are SEHNR and FQNEAQ (reference sequence). Written as DNA, the CDR3 is TGTGCCAGCAGCGAACAACAGGGGGCCTACGAGCAGTACTTC. This codes for CASSEQQGAYEQYF.

The chain combines TRBV27 with TRBJ2-1; 11 positions agree with TRBD2. The CDR3 covers 14 residues. The ends lost 7 bases at V and 6 bases at J; junction bases unmatched: 5. Germline values: CDR1 MNHEY, CDR2 SMNVEV (reference sequence). DNA for the CDR3: TGTGCCAGCACATCCCTAGCGGGAGGCAATGAGCAGTTCTTC. It codes for CASTSLAGGNEQFF.

This chain connects TRBV12-2 to TRBJ1-5; the table's D call, TRBD1, has no DNA check behind it. TRBV12-2 is marked as a pseudogene. The CDR3 contains 17 residues. The CDR3 loop reads CASRRPTEDRGNQPQHF. The CDR3 coding sequence is TGTGCAAGTCGCCGCCCAACGGAGGACAGAGGGAATCAGCCCCAGCATTTT.

This rearrangement joins TRBV11-3 to TRBJ2-1, with TRBD2 matching 10 bases. Germline CDR1 reads SGHNT; CDR2 reads YENEEA. V lost 4 bases, J lost 5 bases, and 5 bases stayed unmatched. The CDR3 extends over 15 amino acids. CDR3 residues: CASSSRAGGDNEQFF. In DNA form, the CDR3 reads TGTGCCAGCAGCTCTCGAGCGGGAGGGGACAATGAGCAGTTCTTC.

CDR3: CASSGRGQPNTEAFF. CDR3 nucleotides: TGTGCCAGCAGCGGTCGGGGACAACCGAACACTGAAGCTTTCTTT. The chain combines TRBV6-5 with TRBJ1-1; a possible D gene is TRBD1 (6 bases). The germline gives CDR1 MNHEY, CDR2 SVGAGI. V lost 6 bases and J lost 1, with 15 bases in between. The CDR3 length is 15 residues.

The chain has TRBV5-1 and TRBJ1-3; possibly TRBD1 for D (5 bases). The CDR3 has 17 residues. Germline V gene data show CDR1 as SGHRS and CDR2 as YFSETQ. V was pared by 2 bases and J by 4 bases, with 19 bases between. CDR3 region: CASSFGMARVEGNTIYF. Written as DNA, the CDR3 is TGCGCCAGCAGCTTTGGTATGGCCAGGGTAGAAGGAAACACCATATATTTT.

V is TRBV5-4 and J is TRBJ2-3; TRBD2 matches 12 bases. Germline lookup yields CDR1 SGHNT and CDR2 YYREEE (reference sequence). The CDR3 is 18 residues long. Trimming removed 3 bases from V and 1 base from J; junction bases left unmatched: 9. CDR3 coding DNA: TGTGCCAGCAGCTCCCGAGGGGGACTAGCGGGTCGCACAGATACGCAGTATTTT. Its protein product is CASSSRGGLAGRTDTQYF.

The chain is built from TRBV25-1 and TRBJ1-2, with D possibly TRBD1 on 6 matching bases. There are 15 residues in the CDR3. V lost 1 base to trimming and J lost 8 bases, with 17 bases between them. Per germline, CDR1 MGHDK and CDR2 SYGVNS. In nucleotides, the CDR3 is TGTGCCAGCAGTGAATTAGGGACATCTCGCTGGGGCTACACCTTC. This encodes CASSELGTSRWGYTF.

The J gene is TRBJ2-5, the V gene TRBV27; 9 bases map to TRBD1. This CDR3 spans 16 amino acids. After removal of 8 bases from V and 6 bases from J, the junction contained 16 bases not matched to a gene. The germline CDR1 and CDR2 sequences are MNHEY and SMNVEV (reference sequence). The CDR3 protein is CASGSGQGTPGKTQYF. The DNA of the CDR3 is TGTGCCAGCGGTTCTGGACAGGGGACTCCTGGGAAGACCCAGTACTTC.

This sequence joins TRBV29-1 and TRBJ1-1; the match to TRBD1 covers 7 bases. Unmatched junction bases numbered 2, after V lost 1 base and J lost 0 bases. The CDR3 extends over 14 amino acids. Germline CDR1 SQVTM, CDR2 ANQGSEA. CDR3 nucleotides: TGCAGCGTTGAAGTGACAGGGATGAACACTGAAGCTTTCTTT. It specifies CSVEVTGMNTEAFF.